The rows below give T cell receptor beta chains drawn from one sample of a study of CD8 T cells in ankylosing spondylitis. MiXCR, applied by TCRdb to the 5' RACE reads, yields one record per CDR3 protein. The sample lists some 220,000 distinct CDR3 sequences; about 7% were seen once. The source material was blood, either unsorted or a sorted T cell fraction (not recorded which). These receptors came from a male donor with ankylosing spondylitis. Both conserved end residues are part of each CDR3. A D gene is named only where the DNA matches it firmly. Clone size appears in some rows only: once, few, many, or a class for an expanded clone.

cdr3_aa cdr3_nt j_call v_call d_call clone_size
CASSKGQGTQETQYF TGTGCCAGCAGCAAGGGACAGGGGACACAAGAGACCCAGTACTTC TRBJ2-5 TRBV7-9 TRBD1 many
CAWASRGEAFF TGTGCCTGGGCGTCCCGGGGTGAAGCTTTCTTT TRBJ1-1 TRBV30 . many
CAISAMNTGELFF TGTGCCATCAGTGCCATGAACACCGGGGAGCTGTTTTTT TRBJ2-2 TRBV10-3 . .
CASSLRFIESSYNEQFF TGCGCCAGCAGCTTGCGTTTCATAGAAAGCTCCTACAATGAGCAGTTCTTC TRBJ2-1 TRBV5-1 . many
CASSPTGAGANVLTF TGTGCCAGCAGCCCCACAGGGGCTGGGGCCAACGTCCTGACTTTC TRBJ2-6 TRBV5-6 TRBD1 many
CASSPPGQGYKNIQYF TGTGCCAGCAGCCCTCCGGGACAGGGGTACAAAAACATTCAGTACTTC TRBJ2-4 TRBV14 TRBD1 many
CASSQGQRYEAFF TGTGCCAGCAGCCAAGGGCAGCGATATGAAGCTTTCTTT TRBJ1-1 TRBV4-2 . many
CASNNQGLYEQYF TGTGCCAGCAATAACCAGGGATTATACGAGCAGTACTTC TRBJ2-7 TRBV7-9 . many
CAASGTGVDTQYF TGTGCCGCCTCCGGGACAGGGGTAGATACGCAGTATTTT TRBJ2-3 TRBV27 TRBD1 many
CSVVGRERYEQYF TGCAGCGTTGTCGGGCGGGAGAGGTACGAGCAGTACTTC TRBJ2-7 TRBV29-1 TRBD2 many
CASSPRGGTGDIWYQETQYF TGTGCCAGCAGTCCTAGGGGCGGGACAGGAGATATCTGGTACCAAGAGACCCAGTACTTC TRBJ2-5 TRBV28 TRBD1 many
CASSLEPGQGIYEQYF TGCGCCAGCAGCTTGGAACCGGGACAGGGCATTTACGAGCAGTACTTC TRBJ2-7 TRBV5-1 TRBD1 many
CASSQEGAPLVHEQYF TGCGCCAGCAGCCAAGAAGGGGCACCCTTGGTCCACGAGCAGTACTTC TRBJ2-7 TRBV4-3 . many
CASSQRTLPYEQYF TGTGCCAGCTCCCAAAGGACTTTGCCCTACGAGCAGTACTTC TRBJ2-7 TRBV18 . few
CAWSVVGSGRTTSYEQYF TGTGCCTGGAGTGTAGTTGGGTCAGGGAGAACGACCTCCTACGAGCAGTACTTC TRBJ2-7 TRBV30 . many
CASSEYYSDNEQFF TGTGCCAGCAGTGAATACTACTCTGACAATGAGCAGTTCTTC TRBJ2-1 TRBV25-1 . .
CASSSQAGATYEQYF TGTGCCAGCAGCTCCCAAGCGGGGGCAACCTACGAGCAGTACTTC TRBJ2-7 TRBV11-2 TRBD2 few
CASSPRWAGTEAFF TGCGCCAGCAGCCCCAGATGGGCCGGCACTGAAGCTTTCTTT TRBJ1-1 TRBV4-3 . many
CASSPQGTSGNNEQFF TGTGCCAGCAGCCCTCAAGGGACTAGCGGGAACAATGAGCAGTTCTTC TRBJ2-1 TRBV13 TRBD2 .
CASSFRVTRSEQYF TGTGCCAGCAGTTTCCGGGTCACCCGGTCCGAGCAGTACTTC TRBJ2-7 TRBV27 . .